The clone carrying this T cell receptor (beta chain) was seen only a few times. The antigen remains unidentified. This specimen comes from a study of T-cell memory formation after mild COVID-19. 5'RACE with constant-segment primers yielded barcoded, UMI-tagged TCR alpha and TCR beta cDNA libraries. MiXCR, run by TCRdb on the 5' RACE reads, gives a single entry per CDR3 protein. Of about 290,000 distinct CDR3 sequences in the sample, more than 15% are singletons; the top ten hold 23%. Study-level findings and limits: Clones that got smaller from day 15 to 85 had even CD4/CD8, while clones growing later tipped toward CD4+. In second-wave clones peaking day 37, SARS-CoV-2 specificity remained unconfirmed. Researchers found some responding clones in pre-infection memory, a sign that cross-reactive memory joined.

This CDR3 spans 16 amino acids. In germline, CDR1 is LGHNA, CDR2 YNFKEQ. V lost 5 bases, J lost 6 bases, and 23 bases lay in between. The clonotype was recovered from a man between 18 and 35 years old who had mild COVID-19 (a few samples of this study predate the infection). Cell type and time point are not known. The rearrangement uses TRBV4-2 and TRBJ2-7; the D gene could be TRBD1 or TRBD2 (6 bases each). Sequencing input: PBMCs or a T cell subset sorted from them (not recorded which). The CDR3 region is CASSTLSLSGAGEQYF. Here the CDR3 DNA reads TGTGCCAGCAGCACCCTGAGTCTGTCGGGGGCCGGCGAGCAGTACTTC.